The 20 T cell receptor beta chains below were found in one sample sequenced in a study of T cells after yellow fever vaccination. TCRdb called the 5' RACE reads again in MiXCR, with one record for every CDR3 protein. In the table there are more than 300,000 distinct CDR3 sequences, 3.5% to 4.5% of which are singletons. The sample here was PBMCs, taken 15 days after the yellow fever booster vaccination. The receptors here all came from a young man who received the YFV17D yellow fever vaccine.

The sample holds many counts of this clonotype. The rearrangement uses TRBV19 and TRBJ2-3, with D possibly TRBD2 on 6 matching bases. V dropped 4 bases and J dropped 2 bases, with 10 bases sitting between them. The CDR3 consists of 14 residues. CDR1 is LNHDA, CDR2 SQIVND, per germline (reference sequence). This CDR3 is CASSKLALTDTQYF. The CDR3 nucleotides are TGTGCCAGTAGTAAGCTAGCGCTCACAGATACGCAGTATTTT.

This clonotype was picked up many times. The CDR3 loop reads CASNDRVQETQYF. Written as DNA, the CDR3 is TGTGCCAGCAACGACCGGGTCCAAGAGACCCAGTACTTC. J is TRBJ2-5 and V is TRBV6-2 or TRBV6-3; D unclear. This CDR3 is 13 amino acids long. V was trimmed by 7 bases and J by 1 base, leaving 10 bases between them. CDR1 is MNHEY, CDR2 SVGEGT, per germline.

A word on this clonotype: A junction end diverges from the germline sequence, so it may reflect a read error. The chain joins TRBV5-1 to TRBJ2-5; D remains unclear. The germline V gene has CDR1 SGHRS and CDR2 YFSETQ. The CDR3 is 15 residues long. The CDR3 DNA is TGCGCCAGCAGCTTGATTGGGAACTCCCAAGAGACCAAGTACTTC. It specifies CASSLIGNSQETKYF.

This clonotype has a count of ten or more. This chain joins TRBV5-1 and TRBJ2-1; 8 bases agree with TRBD2. CDR3 length equals 13 residues. Losses at the gene ends were 10 bases for V and 0 bases for J; bases not matched to a gene: 3. Germline CDR1 is SGHRS and CDR2 is YFSETQ. CDR3 region: CASGGGSYNEQFF. CDR3 DNA sequence: TGCGCCTCCGGGGGGGGCTCCTACAATGAGCAGTTCTTC.

The chain recombines TRBV3-1 with TRBJ1-6, with D unclear. The V gene's germline CDR1 is LGHDT and CDR2 YNNKEL (reference sequence). V was clipped by 3 bases and J by 9 bases, with 18 bases between them. The CDR3 consists of 16 residues. DNA for the CDR3: TGTGCCAGCAGCCATAACAGTTTAGGGCGAAGTTCACCCCTCCACTTT. Protein: CASSHNSLGRSSPLHF.

The chain combines TRBV7-8 with TRBJ2-5, with TRBD1 matching 8 bases. Germline assignment: CDR1 SGHVS and CDR2 FQNEAQ. This CDR3 is 14 amino acids long. Trimming cost V 8 bases and J 4 bases; bases outside gene matches: 9. This CDR3 is CASGQGRRGETQYF. The DNA of the CDR3 is TGTGCCAGCGGACAGGGACGGCGGGGAGAGACCCAGTACTTC.

In this sample, this clonotype turned up many times. The chain is built from TRBV10-3 and TRBJ1-1; no reliable D call. CDR1 ENHRY and CDR2 SYGVKD come from the germline V gene. V gave up 4 bases and J gave up 1 base, with 4 bases separating them. This CDR3 contains 12 residues. CDR3 in DNA: TGTGCCATCAGTGCGTCGAACACTGAAGCTTTCTTT. Its translation is CAISASNTEAFF.

This sequence joins TRBV29-1 and TRBJ1-1, with 7 bases fitting TRBD1. V was clipped by 0 bases and J by 0 bases; unmatched bases: 4. Germline CDR1 SQVTM, CDR2 ANQGSEA. CDR3 length: 15 residues. The CDR3 protein is CSVEDLGTVNTEAFF. CDR3 sequence (DNA): TGCAGCGTTGAAGATCTCGGGACAGTGAACACTGAAGCTTTCTTT.

This clonotype was seen many times. The rearrangement uses TRBV10-3 and TRBJ2-2; D remains ambiguous. The CDR3 sequence is 15 residues long. Trimming left V 5 bases short and J 2 bases short, with 12 bases between. Germline values: CDR1 ENHRY, CDR2 SYGVKD. CDR3 DNA: TGTGCCATCAGTACTGACGGACCTAACACCGGGGAGCTGTTTTTT. This gives the protein CAISTDGPNTGELFF.

This clonotype was seen only a few times. The chain combines TRBV4-3 with TRBJ2-5; TRBD2 matches at 8 bases. The CDR3 runs 16 residues. Germline CDR1 reads LGHNA; CDR2 reads YSLEER. After removal of 0 bases from V and 2 bases from J, the junction contained 5 bases not matched to a gene. This CDR3 reads CASSQEPAGEQETQYF. The CDR3 DNA reads as TGCGCCAGCAGCCAAGAGCCAGCGGGGGAACAAGAGACCCAGTACTTC.

This clonotype was seen ten or more times. V and J are TRBV5-1 and TRBJ2-1, with 10 bases that match TRBD2. Germline-derived CDR1 and CDR2 are SGHRS and YFSETQ. Unmatched junction bases numbered 6, after V lost 0 bases and J lost 3 bases. The CDR3 extends over 17 amino acids. DNA for the CDR3: TGCGCCAGCAGCTTGGACGGTCTAGCGGGGGACTACAATGAGCAGTTCTTC. Translated, it gives CASSLDGLAGDYNEQFF.

This clonotype was recorded at least ten times. This rearrangement joins TRBV4-2 to TRBJ1-4; D perhaps matches TRBD1 (6 bases). This CDR3 contains 16 residues. Per germline, CDR1 LGHNA and CDR2 YNFKEQ. Trimming stripped 1 base from V and 2 bases from J, with 11 bases between. CDR3 DNA sequence: TGTGCCAGCAGCCAAGGGAAAGGGGGTACTAATGAAAAACTGTTTTTT. Translated, it gives CASSQGKGGTNEKLFF.

This clonotype was counted many times. The chain recombines TRBV20-1 with TRBJ1-2; D perhaps matches TRBD1 (5 bases). Trimming shortened V by 2 bases and J by 2 bases, and 18 bases separated the two germline ends. CDR1 DFQATT and CDR2 SNEGSKA come from the germline V gene (reference sequence). The CDR3 contains 16 residues. The CDR3 nucleotides read TGCAGTGCTAGATCTAGGGGTGGGGGAAGGAACTATGGCTACACCTTC. It encodes CSARSRGGGRNYGYTF.

This clonotype was seen at least ten times. V and J are TRBV5-6 and TRBJ1-2; the D gene is possibly TRBD1 (6 bases). V lost 4 bases to trimming and J lost 4 bases, with 11 bases between them. Germline V gene data show CDR1 as SGHDT and CDR2 as YYEEEE. This CDR3 is built from 13 residues. CDR3 protein: CASSPGVVYGYTF. The CDR3 nucleotides read TGTGCCAGCAGCCCAGGGGTAGTCTATGGCTACACCTTC.

This clonotype turned up a few times. The chain links TRBV7-6 to TRBJ2-7, with a tentative D call TRBD1 (6 bases). Germline CDR1 SGHVS, CDR2 FNYEAQ. This CDR3 contains 13 residues. V gave up 7 bases and J gave up 9 bases, with 19 bases separating them. CDR3 sequence: CASTATGYGRQYF. The CDR3 coding sequence is TGTGCCAGCACCGCAACAGGGTACGGTCGGCAGTACTTC.

This sequence joins TRBV6-5 and TRBJ1-6; D is unclear. This CDR3 has 19 residues. Germline V gives CDR1 MNHEY, CDR2 SVGAGI. Trimming took off 0 bases at V and 4 bases at J, with 19 bases between the two ends. CDR3 residues: CASSYSIVPTLAYNSPLHF. CDR3 coding DNA: TGTGCCAGCAGTTACTCGATCGTTCCGACTCTTGCTTATAATTCACCCCTCCACTTT.

In its sample, this clonotype was seen many times. V and J are TRBV4-2 and TRBJ2-3, with TRBD2 matching 7 bases. The germline V gene encodes CDR1 LGHNA and CDR2 YNFKEQ. The length of the CDR3 is 15 residues. The J segment lost 1 base and the V segment lost 0 bases, leaving 1 base of the junction unmatched. Here the CDR3 DNA reads TGTGCCAGCAGCCAAGATCGGGGGGGCACAGATACGCAGTATTTT. Amino acid sequence: CASSQDRGGTDTQYF.

This clonotype was picked up many times. The chain combines TRBV4-2 with TRBJ2-3; 9 positions match TRBD2. The trim removed 0 bases at V and 5 bases at J, leaving 3 bases unmatched. Germline CDR1 is LGHNA and CDR2 is YNFKEQ. There are 15 residues in the CDR3. Here the CDR3 reads CASSQERGGGDTQYF. The CDR3 DNA reads as TGTGCCAGCAGCCAAGAGCGGGGGGGAGGAGATACGCAGTATTTT.

Points on this clonotype: The junction departs from germline at one end; a sequencing error may be responsible. This chain connects TRBV4-3 to TRBJ2-3, with D perhaps matching TRBD2 (6 bases). CDR1 LGHNA and CDR2 YSLEER come from the germline V gene. There are 15 residues in the CDR3. The CDR3 is CASGQGLPVTDTQYF. The CDR3 DNA follows: TGCGCCAGCGGCCAAGGACTACCGGTCACAGATACGCAGTATTTT.

The table lists this clonotype with a few counts. The V gene is TRBV5-1, the J gene TRBJ2-2; D is possibly TRBD1 (7 bases). The CDR3 consists of 15 residues. Germline-derived CDR1 and CDR2 are SGHRS and YFSETQ. Trimming took 3 bases from V and 4 from J, leaving 13 bases between them. The CDR3, as DNA: TGCGCCAGCAGCTCGGAGGGGGCAGGCACCGGGGAGCTGTTTTTT. Encoded protein: CASSSEGAGTGELFF.